This T cell receptor (beta chain) was observed in a study of CD8 T cells in Susac syndrome. Study results and limitations: The study's TCR sequencing and HLA analysis drew on a certain number of individuals. That number was acknowledged as relatively small.

A note on this clonotype: What it recognizes is unknown.

Reverse transcription used roughly 0.5 to 1 ug RNA and random hexamers. TCRdb re-called the immunoSEQ multiplex PCR reads through MiXCR, storing one row per CDR3 protein. The sample consists of around 81,000 distinct CDR3 sequences, 85% to 95% of them appearing once. The germline V gene has CDR1 WSHSY and CDR2 SAAADI. This CDR3 contains 16 residues. V lost 0 bases and J lost 3, with 12 bases in between. Sequenced sample: CD8+ T cells from PBMCs. The sequence came from a human donor with Susac syndrome. The chain links TRBV10-2 to TRBJ2-1; D not certain. CDR3 DNA: TGCGCCAGCAGTGAGTCCGCCCCTTGGGTCTACAATGAGCAGTTCTTC. Amino acids: CASSESAPWVYNEQFF.